The following is a TCR beta chain sequence with its context. What it binds is unknown. CDR3 length: 12 residues. Germline V gene data show CDR1 as SQVTM and CDR2 as ANQGSEA. With 6 bases removed from V and 7 bases from J, the gap between germline ends came to 13 bases. The data belong to a study of cytomegalovirus exposure and HLA in healthy donors. Overall study: Most donors, around 81% of over 350 genotyped, fell in the Caucasian-associated ancestry cluster. Study results and limitations: CMV serostatus was the sole immune exposure data available.

Primers for the PCR totalled 60 Vbeta and 13 Jbeta. Libraries were prepared by immunoSEQ multiplex PCR; TCRdb keeps only in-frame clonotypes and omits some of them. The table includes hundreds of thousands of clones, approximately 80% detected once. The chain couples TRBV29-1 to TRBJ2-1, with D possibly being TRBD1 (6 bases). The sequenced sample was PBMCs. The clonotype was recovered from a boy aged 2 to 9 in good health and CMV-seronegative. As DNA, the CDR3 is TGCAGCGTCATAAGGCAGGGGAATGAGCAGTTCTTC. Protein: CSVIRQGNEQFF.